This T cell receptor (beta chain) was sequenced in a study of T cell clones after liver transplantation. The overall study: Three of eight recipients were HCV-positive; others had non-autoimmune, non-viral indications.

V lost 7 bases and J 0 bases, leaving 10 bases between the germline ends. Germline V gene sequence: CDR1 GTSNPN, CDR2 SVGIG (reference sequence). CDR3 size: 12 residues. TCRdb keeps only in-frame clones here, not all; method: immunoSEQ multiplex PCR. The sample consists of about 68,000 clones, around 93% of them appearing once. This sequence joins TRBV30 and TRBJ2-7, with D unclear. Here the sequenced sample was CD4+ T cells from blood, taken less than 28 months after liver transplant. The TCR originated in a human patient who received a liver transplant. The graft donor may be the source of some T cells. The CDR3 DNA is TGTGCCTCCCAGCTAGGCTCCTACGAGCAGTACTTC. It translates to CASQLGSYEQYF.